This T cell receptor (beta chain) was obtained from a study of blood T cell repertoires in COVID-19. The table lists this clone with a few counts. CDR1 SNHLY and CDR2 FYNNEI come from the germline V gene. The CDR3 loop spans 15 amino acids. V lost 5 bases and J lost 0; bases outside the gene matches: 5. The assay was immunoSEQ multiplex PCR, and TCRdb's table has in-frame clones only and misses some. The sample includes 250,000 or so clones, 80% to 90% of them seen just once. The chain carries TRBV2 and TRBJ2-3; 7 bases are shared with TRBD1. The receptor was derived from a woman aged 40 to 49 who had been exposed to COVID-19. The sequenced material came from PBMCs or T cells enriched from blood (not recorded which). The CDR3 region has the DNA TGTGCCAGCAGTCGTCCGGGACAGAGCACAGATACGCAGTATTTT. Residues: CASSRPGQSTDTQYF.